Sequencing of this T cell receptor (beta chain) was carried out in a study of T cells after yellow fever vaccination. Whole-study context: The authors prepared low-cell-number fractions using SMART-Seq v4 Ultra Low Input.

In its sample, this clonotype was seen a few times. The target antigen is unknown. Overall study findings and caveats: Secondary responses were weaker yet peaked faster, day 5 versus 15. Most primary-vaccination clones recurred post-booster (just under 98% CD4, just over 85% CD8).

Synthesis of TCR cDNA relied on 5'RACE template switching, which attached a universal primer site and UMIs. TCRdb ran MiXCR on the 5' RACE reads and lists one entry per CDR3 protein. Of approximately 260,000 distinct CDR3 sequences in the sample, 10% to 15% were seen once. The CDR3 is made up of 13 amino acids. Germline V lookup: CDR1 MNHEY, CDR2 SMNVEV (reference sequence). V was pared by 5 bases and J by 7 bases, with 6 bases of the junction left unmatched. The receptor was isolated from a man aged 25-40 years who received the YFV17D yellow fever vaccine. Sequencing was performed on CD4+ T cells sorted from PBMCs, taken 45 days after the yellow fever booster vaccination. This chain connects TRBV27 to TRBJ1-1, with 8 bases matching TRBD1. The CDR3 loop is CASSLSGQGEAFF. In DNA, the CDR3 is TGTGCCAGCAGTCTTTCTGGACAGGGTGAAGCTTTCTTT.